This T cell receptor (beta chain) was found in a study of blood T cell repertoires in COVID-19. Overall study: Nucleic acid was either cDNA or gDNA, and it came from T cells, B-cell-depleted T cells, or PBMCs.

This clone was seen repeatedly, ten times or more. Produced via immunoSEQ multiplex PCR; TCRdb's table is partial and in-frame only. Of 400,000 to 500,000 clones in the sample, approximately 87% are singletons; the top ten hold less than 2%. J gave up 0 bases and V 2 bases, and 8 bases lay outside the gene matches. The CDR3 runs 16 residues. In germline, CDR1 is GTSNPN, CDR2 SVGIG (reference sequence). This chain uses TRBV30 with TRBJ2-7; 9 positions agree with TRBD2. The sample comprised PBMCs or T cells enriched from blood (not recorded which). This clonotype was obtained from a woman between 40 and 50 years old who had recovered from COVID-19. The CDR3 reads CAWSSTTSGSSYEQYF. DNA of the CDR3: TGTGCCTGGAGTTCCACCACTAGCGGGTCCTCCTACGAGCAGTACTTC.